The 9 T cell receptor beta chains given below trace back to one sample, sequenced in a study of T-cell memory formation after mild COVID-19. MiXCR, applied by TCRdb to the 5' RACE reads, yields one record per CDR3 protein. Of more than 150,000 distinct CDR3 sequences in the sample, around 20% were seen once. Sequencing input: PBMCs or a T cell subset sorted from them (not recorded which). The receptors were gathered from a man younger than 30 who had mild COVID-19 (a few samples of this study predate the infection). Cell type and time point are not known.

The rearrangement links TRBV4-3 to TRBJ2-1; 10 nucleotides match TRBD2. Germline CDR1 reads LGHNA; CDR2 reads YSLEER. V gave up 4 bases and J gave up 9 bases; unmatched junction bases: 9. This CDR3 region has 15 residues. The CDR3 DNA reads TGCGCCAGCAGCCGCAAAGAGCGGGGGGGCGGTGAGCAGTTCTTC. Translation gives CASSRKERGGGEQFF.

This clonotype was seen a few times. This rearrangement joins TRBV20-1 to TRBJ2-5; D unclear. The CDR3 contains 14 residues. Trimming pared 4 bases from V and 2 bases from J, leaving 14 bases between. Per the germline V gene, CDR1 is DFQATT and CDR2 is SNEGSKA (reference sequence). The CDR3 here is CSAISMVGQETQYF. CDR3 DNA: TGCAGTGCTATCTCTATGGTTGGGCAAGAGACCCAGTACTTC.

A few counts support this clonotype. This chain connects TRBV5-1 to TRBJ2-5, with TRBD2 identical over 12 bases. The CDR3 has 17 amino acids. V gave up 1 base and J gave up 0 bases; unmatched junction bases: 4. Germline CDR1 reads SGHRS; CDR2 reads YFSETQ. Written as DNA, the CDR3 is TGCGCCAGCAGCTTGCTCCTAGCGGGGGGGAACCAAGAGACCCAGTACTTC. This gives the protein CASSLLLAGGNQETQYF.

This clonotype was seen more than once but under ten times. In DNA form, the CDR3 reads TGCAGTGCTGCGTCTCAGAACACCGGGGAGCTGTTTTTT. Translated, it gives CSAASQNTGELFF. The genes are TRBV20-1 and TRBJ2-2, with D hard to call. Germline-derived CDR1 and CDR2 are DFQATT and SNEGSKA (reference sequence). Trimming shortened V by 5 bases and J by 1 base, and 8 bases separated the two germline ends. The CDR3 runs to 13 residues.

This clonotype was seen a few times. The CDR3 reads CASSQDWTGNTGELFF. CDR3 nucleotides: TGTGCCAGCAGCCAAGATTGGACAGGGAACACCGGGGAGCTGTTTTTT. The V call is TRBV4-2, the J call TRBJ2-2, with 7 nucleotides matching TRBD1. The CDR3 extends over 16 amino acids. V dropped 0 bases and J dropped 1; count of bases not matched to a gene: 2. Germline lookup yields CDR1 LGHNA and CDR2 YNFKEQ.

This clonotype appeared a few times. The V call is TRBV3-1, the J call TRBJ1-3; D uncertain. The germline CDR1 and CDR2 sequences are LGHDT and YNNKEL (reference sequence). The CDR3 totals 16 residues. The ends were cut back, 2 bases at V and 0 bases at J, with 11 bases in the middle. The CDR3 bases are TGTGCCAGCAGCCAATTCGGCGGCCACTCTGGAAACACCATATATTTT. This sequence encodes CASSQFGGHSGNTIYF.

This clonotype showed up just a few times. For the CDR3, the DNA is TGTGCCAGCAGCGTACAGGGATTAGGGGAAAAACTGTTTTTT. Protein sequence: CASSVQGLGEKLFF. This chain connects TRBV7-2 to TRBJ1-4; tentative D call: TRBD1 (6 bases). V dropped 5 bases and J dropped 8 bases, with 15 bases sitting between them. Looked up from germline, CDR1 is SGHTA and CDR2 is FQGNSA. The CDR3 sequence is 14 residues long.

This chain links TRBV18 with TRBJ2-1; the D call may be TRBD1 or TRBD2 (6 bases each). The V end was cut by 0 bases, the J end by 2 bases, with 11 bases between. CDR1 is KGHSH and CDR2 is LQKENI in the germline V gene. The CDR3 sequence is 16 residues long. The DNA of the CDR3 is TGTGCCAGCTCACCACCGGAGGGGGTCGCCTACAATGAGCAGTTCTTC. Its translation: CASSPPEGVAYNEQFF. Full variable domain (missing parts from reference TRBV18 and TRBJ2-1): NAGVMQNPRHLVRRRGQEARLRCSPMKGHSHVYWYRQLPEEGLKFMVYLQKENIIDESGMPKERFSAEFPKEGPSILRIQQVVRGDSAAYFCASSPPEGVAYNEQFFGPGTRLTVL.

The chain combines TRBV18 with TRBJ1-1, with TRBD1 identical over 8 bases. V was pared by 0 bases and J by 5 bases, with 2 bases of the junction left unmatched. The germline CDR1 and CDR2 sequences are KGHSH and LQKENI. The CDR3 consists of 14 residues. The chain's CDR3 is CASSPPDRETEAFF. DNA of the CDR3: TGTGCCAGCTCACCACCGGACAGGGAAACTGAAGCTTTCTTT.